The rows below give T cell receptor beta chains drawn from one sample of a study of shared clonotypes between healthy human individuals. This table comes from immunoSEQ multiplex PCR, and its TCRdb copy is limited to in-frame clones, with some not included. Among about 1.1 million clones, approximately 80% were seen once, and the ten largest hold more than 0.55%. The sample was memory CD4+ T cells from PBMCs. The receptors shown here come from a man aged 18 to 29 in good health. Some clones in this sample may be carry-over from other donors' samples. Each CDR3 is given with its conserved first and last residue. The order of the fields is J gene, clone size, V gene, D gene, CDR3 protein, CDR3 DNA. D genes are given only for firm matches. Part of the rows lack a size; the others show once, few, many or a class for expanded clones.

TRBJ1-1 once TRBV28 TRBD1 CASRPQGAVTEAFF TGTGCCAGCAGGCCACAGGGGGCGGTCACTGAAGCTTTCTTT
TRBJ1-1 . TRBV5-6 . CASSLVASTEAFF TGTGCCAGCAGCTTGGTAGCCTCGACTGAAGCTTTCTTT
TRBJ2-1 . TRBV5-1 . CASWSGEAFYSYNEQFF TGCGCCAGCTGGTCGGGAGAGGCGTTTTATTCCTACAATGAGCAGTTCTTC
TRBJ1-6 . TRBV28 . CASSATVGGSPLHF TGTGCCAGCAGCGCTACAGTTGGTGGGTCACCCCTCCACTTT
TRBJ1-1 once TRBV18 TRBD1 CASSEGQGREAFF TGTGCCAGCTCGGAAGGACAGGGCCGTGAAGCTTTCTTT
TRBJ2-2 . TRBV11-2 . CASSFSGGTGELFF TGTGCCAGCAGCTTCTCCGGGGGCACCGGGGAGCTGTTTTTT
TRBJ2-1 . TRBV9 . CASSQTGTLIGVEQFF TGTGCCAGCAGCCAGACCGGGACGCTGATCGGGGTGGAGCAGTTCTTC
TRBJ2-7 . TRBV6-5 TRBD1 CASRRGTGAYEQYF TGTGCCAGCAGGAGAGGGACAGGGGCCTACGAGCAGTACTTC
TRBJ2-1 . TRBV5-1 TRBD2 CASRLAGSYNEQFF TGCGCCAGCAGACTAGCGGGATCCTACAATGAGCAGTTCTTC
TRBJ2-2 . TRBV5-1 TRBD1 CATTGQDHTGELFF TGCGCCACCACGGGACAGGACCACACCGGGGAGCTGTTTTTT
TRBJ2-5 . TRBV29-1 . CSALGGQETQYF TGCAGCGCACTAGGGGGGCAAGAGACCCAGTACTTC
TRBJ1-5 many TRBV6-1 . CASSEVLNQPQHF TGTGCCAGCAGTGAAGTGCTCAATCAGCCCCAGCATTTT
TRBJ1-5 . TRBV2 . CASSGDPEPGKQPQHF TGTGCCAGCAGTGGTGACCCTGAACCAGGAAAGCAGCCCCAGCATTTT
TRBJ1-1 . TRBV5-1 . CASSLEGEPARAFF TGCGCCAGCAGCTTGGAAGGGGAGCCGGCAAGAGCTTTCTTT
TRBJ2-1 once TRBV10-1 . CASSESGVREQFF TGCGCCAGCAGTGAGTCCGGTGTCCGTGAGCAGTTCTTC
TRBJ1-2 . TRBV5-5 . CASSRNEGGRGGYTF TGTGCCAGCAGCAGGAATGAAGGGGGGCGCGGTGGCTACACCTTC
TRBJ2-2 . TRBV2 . CASSDWGSTGELFF TGTGCCAGCAGTGATTGGGGGAGCACCGGGGAGCTGTTTTTT
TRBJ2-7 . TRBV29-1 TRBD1 CSVEPTGEGEQYF TGCAGCGTTGAACCTACAGGGGAAGGCGAGCAGTACTTC
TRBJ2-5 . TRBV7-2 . CASSTGWAKETQYF TGTGCCAGCAGCACCGGGTGGGCGAAAGAGACCCAGTACTTC
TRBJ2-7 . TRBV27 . CASSLSRVVGEQYF TGTGCCAGCAGTTTATCAAGGGTGGTGGGGGAGCAGTACTTC
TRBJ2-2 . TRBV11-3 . CASSFGGESPGELFF TGTGCCAGCAGCTTCGGGGGAGAGTCCCCCGGGGAGCTGTTTTTT
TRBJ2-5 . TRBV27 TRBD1 CASLPGTGPPWETQYF TGTGCCAGCCTCCCTGGGACAGGGCCTCCATGGGAGACCCAGTACTTC